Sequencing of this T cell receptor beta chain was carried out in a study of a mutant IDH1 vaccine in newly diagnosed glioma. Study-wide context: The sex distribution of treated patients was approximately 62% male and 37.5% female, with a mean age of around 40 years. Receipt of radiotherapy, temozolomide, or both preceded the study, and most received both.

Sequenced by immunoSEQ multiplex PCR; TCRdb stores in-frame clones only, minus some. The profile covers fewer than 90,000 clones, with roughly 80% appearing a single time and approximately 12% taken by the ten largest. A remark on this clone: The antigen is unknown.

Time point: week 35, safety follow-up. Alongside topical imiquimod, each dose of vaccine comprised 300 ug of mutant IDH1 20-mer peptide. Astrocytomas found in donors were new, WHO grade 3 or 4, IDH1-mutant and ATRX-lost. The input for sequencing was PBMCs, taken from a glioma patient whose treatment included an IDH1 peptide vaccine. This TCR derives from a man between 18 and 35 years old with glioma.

This CDR3 reads CASSQQYSGALQNEQFF. The CDR3, as DNA: TGCGCCAGCAGCCAACAGTATAGCGGGGCCCTCCAAAATGAGCAGTTCTTC. The V call is TRBV4-3, the J call TRBJ2-1, with 8 bases matching TRBD2. The V gene end was trimmed by 2 bases and the J gene end by 7 bases; junction bases not matched to a gene: 13. Germline V gene lookup returns CDR1 LGHNA and CDR2 YSLEER. This CDR3 spans 17 amino acids.